This T cell receptor (beta chain) was recovered during a study of control samples from healthy donors and cancer patients (dated by TCRdb to 2020 to 2021). To note about this clone: Its antigen has not been determined. There are no base qualities to consult, and no much larger clone falls within one base.

The library was made by the immunoSEQ multiplex PCR assay. Here the immuneACCESS table is served through TCRdb, limited to in-frame sequences with V and J called. Missing clones are a known gap in these copies; in checked studies unresolved V genes cover under half, and the rest lacks a known reason. Across this sample there are some 120,000 clones, with around 90% seen only once. Clones ranked in the top ten supply almost 40% of the sample. The TCR was taken from a man between 45 and 60 years old in good health. Material for sequencing was blood.

The CDR3 protein sequence reads: CASSSTTGNTEAFF. The sequenced DNA is TGTGCCAGCAGTTCCACGACAGGTAACACTGAAGCTTTCTTT. This chain is built from TRBV27 and TRBJ1-1, with a weak D call of TRBD1 (6 bases match). For CDR1 and CDR2, the germline V gene (reference sequence) lists MNHEY and SMNVEV. V sheds 4 bases and J sheds 2 bases, leaving 11 bases between their ends. The CDR3 has 14 amino acids, counting the end cysteine and phenylalanine. The sequence is cut down to CDR3 DNA, 42 bases in frame from base 1.